This TCR beta chain was captured in a study of shared clonotypes between healthy human individuals. The study, taken as a whole, reports: Rarefaction gave evidence that sorted-subset sequencing remained incomplete despite large depth. Estimated clonotype richness was generally higher in naive than memory subsets. Of the naive CD4 clonotypes, roughly 5% were shared across a few donors.

Deep was the level used in running the assay. Repertoires were generated with immunoSEQ multiplex PCR, while TCRdb's copy carries only in-frame clones and drops some. The table shows 2 million to 2.5 million clones, with around 95% occurring only once. CDR1 is SGHAT, CDR2 FQNNGV, per germline. This CDR3 has 14 residues. On this clone itself: Its antigen is not known.

This sequence joins TRBV11-2 and TRBJ2-7, with TRBD1 matching over 8 bases. The receptor was isolated from a man between 18 and 35 years old in good health. What was sequenced was naive CD4+ T cells sorted from blood. Subset in this sample: CD45RA+ positively selected. The DNA of the CDR3 is TGTGCTTCCACCCCCCGGGGACAGGACTACGAGCAGTACTTC. It encodes CASTPRGQDYEQYF.